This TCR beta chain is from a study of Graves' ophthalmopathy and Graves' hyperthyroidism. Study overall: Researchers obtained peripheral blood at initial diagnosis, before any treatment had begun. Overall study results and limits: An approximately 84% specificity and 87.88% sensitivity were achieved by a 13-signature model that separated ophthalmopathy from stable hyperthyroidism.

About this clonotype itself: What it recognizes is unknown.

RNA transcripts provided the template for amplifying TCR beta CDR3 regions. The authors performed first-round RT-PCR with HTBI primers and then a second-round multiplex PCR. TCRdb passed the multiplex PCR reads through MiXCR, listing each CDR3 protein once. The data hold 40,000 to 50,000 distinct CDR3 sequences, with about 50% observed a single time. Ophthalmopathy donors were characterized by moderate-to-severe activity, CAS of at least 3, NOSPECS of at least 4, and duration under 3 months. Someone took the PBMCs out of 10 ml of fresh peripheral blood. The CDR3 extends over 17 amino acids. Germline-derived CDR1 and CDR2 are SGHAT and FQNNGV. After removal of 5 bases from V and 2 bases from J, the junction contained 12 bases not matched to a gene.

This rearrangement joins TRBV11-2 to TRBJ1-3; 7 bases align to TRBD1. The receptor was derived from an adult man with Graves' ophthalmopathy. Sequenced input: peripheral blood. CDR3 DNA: TGTGCCAGCAGCCAATGGGACAGACACCTTACTGGAAACACCATATATTTT. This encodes CASSQWDRHLTGNTIYF.